This T cell receptor (beta chain) was sequenced in a study of regulatory T cells in long-lasting Graves disease listed by TCRdb under 2021. A note on the overall study: To count as having persistent Graves' disease, a patient had to have received antithyroid drug treatment for over 5 years with TSH receptor autoantibodies remaining persistently positive. The study was conducted in China and was registered as a clinical trial. Persistent Graves' disease patients were compared with newly diagnosed Graves' disease patients by peripheral blood TCR sequencing and RNA sequencing. A total of some 35 samples underwent TCR sequencing, from 13 patients with persistent Graves' disease and roughly 20 patients with newly diagnosed Graves' disease. Persistent Graves' disease patients in the clinical cohort had taken antithyroid drugs for approximately 10 years on average. The investigation overall reported the following: As a limitation, the authors acknowledged that the small sample size may reduce accuracy. Only peripheral blood was studied, because thyroid tissue, the primary lesion, was inaccessible. Persistent Graves' disease patients showed lower TCR Shannon entropy and fewer highly expanded clones than newly diagnosed patients, suggesting clonal expansion. More public clonotypes were shared among persistent patients (under 3,000) than among newly diagnosed patients (966). Sequencing and analysis were limited to the TCR beta chain. TRBV28, TRBJ1-2 and TRBJ2-5 were preferentially used in persistent disease, while TRBV20-1 and TRBJ2-1 were favored in newly diagnosed disease.

According to the study, the label for this sample's time point signals: persistent/refractory GD, antithyroid drugs over 5 years with positive TRAb. RNA was extracted from PBMCs in TRIzol for both TCR sequencing and RNA sequencing. The diagnosis of Graves' disease followed American Thyroid Association guidelines. Recruitment of patients was carried out at an endocrinology department in Xi'an, China. Each patient gave about 9.1 milliliters of peripheral blood, collected in an EDTA anticoagulant tube. Ficoll Paque Plus density gradient separation was used to isolate PBMCs, and no additional T cell sorting was done. An Agilent 2100 Bioanalyzer and agarose gel were used to check RNA quality, and a NanoDrop 2000 was used to measure RNA concentration. Libraries were built with multiplex PCR. Sequencer: Illumina HiSeq 4000. CDR3 regions were amplified by Arm-PCR with iRepertoire HTBI primers to construct TCR beta libraries. Before sequencing, the PCR products went through gel purification. In the source study's methods: A total of roughly 58 TRBV and some 13 TRBJ segments were identified across samples and were used for gene usage analysis of CDR3 amino acid clonotypes. COPE and FqMerger were used to merge filtered high-quality paired reads into contigs. BLAST was used to align contigs to the IMGT TRBV, TRBD and TRBJ reference genes, and CDR3 was defined following IMGT. Clonotypes above 0.1% frequency were classified as highly expanded clones. Shannon entropy served as the measure of repertoire diversity, while the Gini coefficient captured V-J evenness. A clonotype was considered public if more than one individual shared it. The raw public data were reprocessed by TCRdb itself: fastp quality trimming at Q25, MiXCR clonotype calling, in-frame beta chains only. Every entry covers one CDR3 protein and lists the most common genes and DNA from its rows. These V and J calls derive from TCRdb rather than the authors' analysis. The sample table lists 300,000 to 500,000 distinct CDR3 sequences, less than 25% of them with a count of one. The ten largest clones represent 20% of the sample.

Details on this clonotype: Its antigen target is currently unknown. No qualities accompany the bases; no much larger clone lies one base away.

The germline V gene yields MDHEN for CDR1 and SYDVKM for CDR2. The junction carries 6 bases between V and J, which are trimmed by 3 bases and 0 bases respectively. The CDR3 has 15 amino acids, counting the end cysteine and phenylalanine. Just CDR3 DNA is preserved here, 45 bases in frame from base 1. The chain was built from TRBV28 and TRBJ1-6; the D gene is unclear. This TCR derives from a female donor with Graves disease. Sequencing was performed on peripheral blood mononuclear cells (PBMCs), taken when the disease was refractory, from a patient treated with antithyroid drugs. The DNA sequence is as follows: TGTGCCAGCAGTTTCGTCAGCTCCTATAATTCACCCCTCCACTTT. The resulting protein is CASSFVSSYNSPLHF.